Described below is a single T cell receptor beta chain sequence and its context. Its antigen is undetermined. This entry comes from a study of cytotoxic CD8 clonotypes in ibrutinib-treated CLL. Turning to the study itself: Response sampling occurred after a median roughly 11 months of treatment (range 6 to 36).

In germline, CDR1 is SNHLY, CDR2 FYNNEI. CDR3 length: 12 residues. Trimming took 7 bases from V and 1 from J, leaving 6 bases between them. Study-level findings and limits: Progressing and sustained-remission patients had different sampling times. Public clonotypes were uncommon and contracted or stayed stable on treatment.

Profiling relied on immunoSEQ multiplex PCR, and the TCRdb table lists in-frame clones only, not all of them. Of around 76,000 clones listed, approximately 82% are singletons. This clonotype originated in a human donor with chronic lymphocytic leukemia. Sequencing used PBMCs, obtained after 24 months of ibrutinib treatment. The chain employs TRBV2 and TRBJ2-3; maybe TRBD1 (5 bases). CDR3 sequence reads: CASKQGTDTQYF. CDR3 nucleotides: TGTGCCAGCAAACAGGGCACAGATACGCAGTATTTT.